The clone carrying this TCR beta chain was counted only a few times. No antigen is known for it. A mixed TRB-A/B primer pool amplified rearranged TRB by multiplex touch-down PCR. TCRdb ran MiXCR on the multiplex PCR reads and lists one entry per CDR3 protein. Of 19,000 or so distinct CDR3 sequences detected, approximately 40% appear once; the ten largest clones hold 15% to 20%. This entry is derived from a study of T cell repertoires in aging, cancer and after chemotherapy. The wider study: Paired samples before and after chemotherapy came from glioblastoma patients receiving temozolomide-based therapy. Regarding the study as a whole: Compared with age-matched healthy donors, untreated hematological or solid cancer patients showed higher blood TCR clonality.

The template was genomic DNA from peripheral blood, not RNA. This TCR was recovered from a human donor with a solid tumor. Sequencing was performed on blood.

In DNA form, the CDR3 reads TGCAGCGTTGAAGGCGGGGACACGAGCTCCTACGAGCAGTACTTC. This sequence encodes CSVEGGDTSSYEQYF. The chain couples TRBV29-1 to TRBJ2-7, with D perhaps matching TRBD1 or TRBD2 (6 bases each). Germline V gives CDR1 SQVTM, CDR2 ANQGSEA. Trimming removed 1 base from V and 0 bases from J, with 13 bases in between. The CDR3 covers 15 residues.